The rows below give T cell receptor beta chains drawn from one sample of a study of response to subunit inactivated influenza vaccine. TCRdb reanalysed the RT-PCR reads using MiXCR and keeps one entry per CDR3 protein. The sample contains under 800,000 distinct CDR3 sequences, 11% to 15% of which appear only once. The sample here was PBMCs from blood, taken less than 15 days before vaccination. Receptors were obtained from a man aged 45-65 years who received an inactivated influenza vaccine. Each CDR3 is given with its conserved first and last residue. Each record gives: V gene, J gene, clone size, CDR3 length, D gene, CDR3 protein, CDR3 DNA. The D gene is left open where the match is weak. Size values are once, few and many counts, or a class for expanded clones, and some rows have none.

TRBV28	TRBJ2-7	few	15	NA	CAIQSGSSGPYEQYF	TGTGCCATCCAATCCGGCAGCTCAGGTCCCTACGAGCAGTACTTC
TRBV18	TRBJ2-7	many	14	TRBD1	CASSSITGGYEQYF	TGTGCCAGCTCATCAATTACAGGGGGCTACGAGCAGTACTTC
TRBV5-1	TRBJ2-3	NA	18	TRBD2	CASSPPGTSGRASDTQYF	TGCGCCAGCAGCCCGCCAGGGACTAGCGGGAGGGCCTCAGATACGCAGTATTTT
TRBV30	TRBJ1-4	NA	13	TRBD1	CAWKDRGNEKLFF	TGTGCCTGGAAAGACAGGGGAAATGAAAAACTGTTTTTT
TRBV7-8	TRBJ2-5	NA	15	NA	CASSRGRAGQETQYF	TGTGCCAGCAGTCGCGGTCGGGCGGGACAAGAGACCCAGTACTTC
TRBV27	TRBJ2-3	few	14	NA	CASSPTTYSDTQYF	TGTGCCAGCAGTCCCACGACCTATTCAGATACGCAGTATTTT
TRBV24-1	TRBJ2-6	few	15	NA	CATSDWDSGANVLTF	TGTGCCACCAGTGATTGGGACTCTGGGGCCAACGTCCTGACTTTC
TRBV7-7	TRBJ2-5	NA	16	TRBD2	CASSLGSGRAEETQYF	TGTGCCAGCAGCTTAGGAAGCGGGAGGGCGGAAGAGACCCAGTACTTC
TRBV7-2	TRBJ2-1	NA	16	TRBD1	CASSPPGTGSGDEQFF	TGTGCCAGCAGCCCCCCCGGGACAGGGAGTGGGGATGAGCAGTTCTTC
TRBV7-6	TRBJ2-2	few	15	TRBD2	CASSLELAGTGELFF	TGTGCCAGCAGCTTAGAACTAGCGGGCACCGGGGAGCTGTTTTTT
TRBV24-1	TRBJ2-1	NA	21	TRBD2	CATSNETYRAGGLAGYNEQFF	TGTGCCACCAGCAACGAAACCTACAGGGCCGGTGGACTAGCGGGGTACAATGAGCAGTTCTTC
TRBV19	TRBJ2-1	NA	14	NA	CASSPEGYNNEQFF	TGTGCCAGTAGTCCAGAGGGATATAACAATGAGCAGTTCTTC
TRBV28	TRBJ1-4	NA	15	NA	CASSPHRRRNEKLFF	TGTGCCAGCAGCCCCCACCGGAGGAGAAATGAAAAACTGTTTTTT
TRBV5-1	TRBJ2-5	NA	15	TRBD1	CASSTSGQPQETQYF	TGCGCCAGCAGCACATCGGGACAGCCTCAAGAGACCCAGTACTTC
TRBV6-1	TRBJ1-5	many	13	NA	CASSPDTNQPQHF	TGTGCCAGCAGCCCGGACACTAATCAGCCCCAGCATTTT
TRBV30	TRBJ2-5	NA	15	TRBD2	CAWSYSGERAGTQYF	TGTGCCTGGAGTTATAGCGGGGAGAGAGCCGGGACCCAGTACTTC
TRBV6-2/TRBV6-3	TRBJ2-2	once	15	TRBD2	CASTRASGESGELFF	TGTGCCAGCACGAGGGCTAGCGGGGAGTCCGGGGAGCTGTTTTTT
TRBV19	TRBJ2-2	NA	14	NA	CASTESQTNGELFF	TGTGCCAGCACCGAGTCACAGACCAACGGGGAGCTGTTTTTT
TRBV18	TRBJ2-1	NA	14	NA	CASSPPVQNNEQFF	TGTGCCAGCTCACCACCGGTCCAGAACAATGAGCAGTTCTTC
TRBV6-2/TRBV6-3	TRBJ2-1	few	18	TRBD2	CASSATSGRATRDNEQFF	TGTGCCAGCAGTGCGACTAGCGGGAGGGCCACCCGGGACAATGAGCAGTTCTTC
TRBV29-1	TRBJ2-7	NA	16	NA	CSVEGLEGGHSREQYF	TGCAGCGTTGAAGGTTTGGAGGGGGGCCATTCTCGCGAGCAGTACTTC
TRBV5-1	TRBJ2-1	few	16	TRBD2	CASNFQTSGVYNEQFF	TGCGCCAGCAACTTCCAGACTAGCGGTGTCTACAATGAGCAGTTCTTC
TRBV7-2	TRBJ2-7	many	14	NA	CASSSAVHIGEQYF	TGTGCCAGCAGCTCGGCGGTCCACATCGGCGAGCAGTACTTC
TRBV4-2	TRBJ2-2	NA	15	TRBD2	CASSQGGGGAGELFF	TGTGCCAGCAGCCAAGGCGGGGGAGGGGCCGGGGAGCTGTTTTTT
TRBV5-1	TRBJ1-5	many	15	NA	CASSEGLHENQPQHF	TGCGCCAGCAGCGAGGGACTCCACGAGAATCAGCCCCAGCATTTT
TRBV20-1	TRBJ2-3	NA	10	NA	CSHGTDTQYF	TGCAGCCACGGCACAGATACGCAGTATTTT
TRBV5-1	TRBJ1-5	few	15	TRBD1	CASSPGTGGVQPQHF	TGCGCCAGCAGCCCCGGGACAGGGGGCGTTCAGCCCCAGCATTTT
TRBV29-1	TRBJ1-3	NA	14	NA	CSGVKAGSGNTIYF	TGCAGCGGAGTTAAGGCTGGCTCTGGAAACACCATATATTTT
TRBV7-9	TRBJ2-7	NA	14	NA	CASSFSGRFGEQYF	TGTGCCAGCAGCTTTTCAGGCAGATTCGGAGAGCAGTACTTC
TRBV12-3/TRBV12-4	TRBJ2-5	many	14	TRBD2	CASSRAGGRETQYF	TGTGCCAGCAGTCGAGCGGGGGGGCGTGAGACCCAGTACTTC
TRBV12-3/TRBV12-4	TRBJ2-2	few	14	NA	CASSFAASTGELFF	TGTGCCAGCAGTTTTGCAGCGAGCACCGGGGAGCTGTTTTTT
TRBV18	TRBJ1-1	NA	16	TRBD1	CASSPGIETGGSSAFF	TGTGCCAGCTCACCAGGAATCGAGACAGGGGGTTCTTCAGCTTTCTTT
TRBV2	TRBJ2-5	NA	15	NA	CASSESFPAQETQYF	TGTGCCAGCAGTGAATCTTTCCCGGCCCAAGAGACCCAGTACTTC